Shown below are 28 T cell receptor beta chains from a single sample sequenced in a study of immune heterogeneity within non-small cell lung tumors (dated by TCRdb to between 2018 and 2020). Genomic DNA was extracted from bulk tumor tissue and used as the TCR template, and around 540 ng gDNA was amplified per sample. During surgery, multiple biopsies were taken from each primary tumor, with sampling sites spaced as far apart as possible within the tumor mass. The study cohort was described as untreated and was composed of newly diagnosed NSCLC cases undergoing curative surgery. This sample was sequenced with a HiSeq X Ten. A multiplex PCR system amplified the TCR beta CDR3 region, with a first 10-cycle round using 32 V-gene forward and 13 J-gene reverse primers. TCRdb reworked the public reads: Q25 trimming with fastp, MiXCR clone assembly, productive beta chains retained. Rows merge per CDR3 protein into single entries with the most common DNA and genes. This sample holds roughly 6,500 distinct CDR3 sequences; about 20% were observed only once. The ten largest clones add up to about 15% of the sample.

The material sequenced was lung tumor tissue. These receptor sequences come from a female donor with non-small cell lung cancer.

The chain carries TRBV10-1 and TRBJ2-7; maybe TRBD2 (7 bases). The CDR3 spans 12 residues. V lost 6 bases and J lost 6, with 12 bases in between. Germline CDR1 and CDR2: WNHNN and SYGVQD (reference sequence). CDR3 in DNA: TGCGCCAGCAGCAACAGGGAGGGCGAGCAGTACTTC. Amino acids: CASSNREGEQYF.

By share, this clonotype ranks as medium-sized. This chain joins TRBV6-6 and TRBJ2-7; D possibly corresponds to TRBD1 (7 bases). The CDR3 loop spans 13 amino acids. V lost 2 bases to trimming and J lost 4 bases, with 9 bases between them. Germline V gene sequence: CDR1 MNHNY, CDR2 SVGAGI (reference sequence). The CDR3: CASSYPGGYEQYF. The CDR3 DNA reads as TGTGCCAGCAGTTACCCAGGGGGGTACGAGCAGTACTTC.

This clonotype qualifies as medium-sized. The chain carries TRBV5-1 and TRBJ1-4, with 8 bases that match TRBD1. Trimming cost V 0 bases and J 7 bases; bases outside gene matches: 8. The CDR3 is 16 amino acids. Germline V CDR1 and CDR2: SGHRS, YFSETQ. CDR3 sequence (DNA): TGCGCCAGCAGCTTGGCCGTGCAGGGGGCGGGTGAAAAACTGTTTTTT. Its translation is CASSLAVQGAGEKLFF.

This clonotype counts as medium-sized (0.01 to 0.1%). The chain carries TRBV7-9 and TRBJ1-2; D gene unclear. The CDR3 is 14 amino acids. Germline CDR1 SEHNR, CDR2 FQNEAQ (reference sequence). The V end lost 1 base, the J end lost 4 bases, and 10 bases lay between the germline ends. The CDR3 region has the DNA TGTGCCAGCAGCTTAGAGACTCGGGGCTATGGCTACACCTTC. This encodes CASSLETRGYGYTF.

This clonotype has just a few counts. The DNA is omitted, as the CDR3 cannot be located on it reliably, and the CDR3 follows TCRdb's listing. The rearrangement links TRBV5-1 to TRBJ2-5; TRBD1, the table's D call, lacks a check against the DNA. The CDR3 adds up to 15 amino acids, both ends counted. Germline V gives CDR1 SGHRS, CDR2 YFSETQ. The CDR3 sequence: CASSFGPGASKTQYF.

Comments on this clonotype: Sequence at one end of the junction differs from germline and may be a read error. This sequence joins TRBV9 and TRBJ2-1; 10 bases fit TRBD2. This CDR3 has 15 amino acids. Germline V gene lookup returns CDR1 SGDLS and CDR2 YYNGEE. The CDR3 DNA follows: TGTGCCAGCAGCGTAGGACTAGCGGGTGAAAATGAGCAGTTTTTC. It encodes CASSVGLAGENEQFF.

Regarding this clonotype: One end of the junction does not line up with germline, which may come from a read error. The rearrangement uses TRBV19 and TRBJ1-1; no clear D gene. Looked up from germline, CDR1 is LNHDA and CDR2 is SQIVND (reference sequence). CDR3 size: 13 residues. The CDR3 nucleotides read TGTGCCAGTAGCGTGAACCTGAACACTGAAGCTTCCTTT. Its protein product is CASSVNLNTEASF.

This clonotype is termed large (0.1 to 1%). The chain couples TRBV18 to TRBJ2-7; D call uncertain. The ends were cut back, 2 bases at V and 6 bases at J, with 8 bases in the middle. Germline-derived CDR1 and CDR2 are KGHSH and LQKENI. There are 12 residues in the CDR3. CDR3 bases: TGTGCCAGCTCACCAACGCTAGGCGAGCAGTACTTC. Its protein product is CASSPTLGEQYF. Full variable domain (remainder filled in from reference TRBV18 and TRBJ2-7): NAGVMQNPRHLVRRRGQEARLRCSPMKGHSHVYWYRQLPEEGLKFMVYLQKENIIDESGMPKERFSAEFPKEGPSILRIQQVVRGDSAAYFCASSPTLGEQYFGPGTRLTVT.

Points on this clonotype: A read error is possible here, since a much larger clone lies one base away. The chain joins TRBV19 to TRBJ1-2; D is ambiguous. CDR1 and CDR2 (germline): LNHDA, SQIVND (reference sequence). CDR3 length: 14 amino acids. CDR3 sequence: CASSRRGRNYGYSF. As DNA, the CDR3 is TGTGCCAGTAGTCGGCGAGGCAGAAACTATGGCTACAGCTTC.

This clonotype is judged medium-sized. This chain links TRBV6-1 with TRBJ1-1, with TRBD1 as a possible D gene (6 bases). The CDR3 extends over 12 amino acids. The V and J ends lost 11 bases and 0 bases respectively, with 10 bases between them. Germline CDR1 and CDR2: MNHNS and SASEGT. This chain's CDR3 is CAEGQLNTEAFF. The DNA for the CDR3 is TGTGCCGAGGGACAATTGAACACTGAAGCTTTCTTT.

This clonotype appeared a few times. The chain links TRBV30 to TRBJ2-1, with TRBD2 matching 8 bases. The V segment lost 4 bases and the J segment 5 bases; nucleotides outside the gene matches: 7. This CDR3 comprises 14 residues. Germline V gene sequence: CDR1 GTSNPN, CDR2 SVGIG (reference sequence). This CDR3 is CAWNPTGGDNEQFF. The CDR3 DNA reads TGTGCCTGGAACCCTACGGGAGGGGACAATGAGCAGTTCTTC.

Within the sample, this clonotype is medium-sized (0.01 to 0.1%). This sequence joins TRBV18 and TRBJ1-4, with D perhaps TRBD1 (5 bases). Trimming removed 0 bases from V and 8 bases from J, with 16 bases in between. The germline gives CDR1 KGHSH, CDR2 LQKENI. CDR3 size: 16 residues. The CDR3 spells CASSPPNRGDGEKLFF. The CDR3 DNA follows: TGTGCCAGCTCACCACCGAATCGGGGGGACGGGGAAAAACTGTTTTTT. The full variable domain, rest sourced from reference TRBV18 and TRBJ1-4, is NAGVMQNPRHLVRRRGQEARLRCSPMKGHSHVYWYRQLPEEGLKFMVYLQKENIIDESGMPKERFSAEFPKEGPSILRIQQVVRGDSAAYFCASSPPNRGDGEKLFFGSGTQLSVL.

This clonotype was seen more than once but under ten times. An end of the junction differs from the germline gene, which may be a read error. The chain combines TRBV12-3 or TRBV12-4 with TRBJ1-2; D is uncertain. The CDR3 spans 14 residues. The CDR3 nucleotides are TGTGCCAGCATTTTCTCCTACACTAACTATGGCCACACCTTC. Its translation is CASIFSYTNYGHTF.

This clonotype is medium-sized by share. V gene TRBV11-1 combines with J gene TRBJ2-2; 8 bases map to TRBD1. There are 16 residues in the CDR3. Trimming at V came to 5 bases and at J to 5 bases, leaving 10 bases not matched to a gene. Germline lookup yields CDR1 SGHAT and CDR2 FQDESV (reference sequence). The CDR3 DNA reads as TGTGCCAGCAGCGTAAGGACAGGGTATAGGACCGGGGAGCTGTTTTTT. Translating gives CASSVRTGYRTGELFF.

On this clonotype itself: A much larger clone differs from this one at a single base, so this may be a read error. The chain is built from TRBV28 and TRBJ2-3, with 7 bases fitting TRBD2. The CDR3 has 17 residues. Germline trimming cut 3 bases from V and 1 base from J; bases unmatched to any gene: 10. Germline values: CDR1 MDHEN, CDR2 SYDVKM. Here the CDR3 DNA reads TGTGCCAGCAGTTTCCTGACTAGCAGGGAGGGCACAGATACGCAGTATTTT. It specifies CASSFLTSREGTDTQYF.

By sample fraction, this clonotype is medium-sized. The chain carries TRBV28 and TRBJ1-5, with 7 nucleotides matching TRBD1. V gave up 2 bases and J gave up 6 bases; unmatched junction bases: 7. The length of the CDR3 is 15 residues. Germline V CDR1 and CDR2: MDHEN, SYDVKM. In nucleotides, the CDR3 is TGTGCCAGCAGTTTACCGCAGGGGGAGGTTCAGCCCCAGCATTTT. Encoded protein: CASSLPQGEVQPQHF.

This sequence joins TRBV3-1 and TRBJ2-7; maybe TRBD2 (6 bases). CDR3 length: 14 amino acids. CDR1 is LGHDT and CDR2 is YNNKEL in the germline V gene (reference sequence). The V gene lost 5 bases and the J gene lost 2 bases, with 13 bases spanning the gap. Written as DNA, the CDR3 is TGTGCCAGCAGCTATCTAGCGACCGCCTACGAGCAGTACTTC. Its protein is CASSYLATAYEQYF.

By share of the sample, this clonotype is medium-sized. The rearrangement joins TRBV27 to TRBJ1-1; TRBD1 agrees at 8 bases. In germline, CDR1 is MNHEY, CDR2 SMNVEV (reference sequence). The CDR3 loop spans 13 amino acids. Germline trimming cut 4 bases from V and 4 bases from J; bases unmatched to any gene: 2. Written as DNA, the CDR3 is TGTGCCAGCAGTTGGACAGGGCCCACTGAAGCTTTCTTT. This translates into CASSWTGPTEAFF.

On this clonotype itself: A read error is likely, as this CDR3 ends without the conserved phenylalanine or tryptophan. It is unclear where the CDR3 begins or ends on the DNA, so no DNA is shown, and the CDR3 is as TCRdb lists it. The gene calls are TRBV19 and TRBJ1-2; the D segment call TRBD1 is taken from the table without a DNA check. Both ends counted, the CDR3 spans 14 residues. In germline, CDR1 is LNHDA, CDR2 SQIVND (reference sequence). Here the CDR3 reads CASSPGTSNYGCTL.

J is TRBJ2-1 and V is TRBV4-2; maybe TRBD1 (6 bases). The V end lost 1 base, the J end lost 6 bases, and 13 bases lay between the germline ends. CDR1 is LGHNA, CDR2 YNFKEQ, per germline. The CDR3 consists of 15 residues. CDR3 sequence reads: CASSQAGWGPNEQFF. The CDR3 region has the DNA TGTGCCAGCAGCCAAGCGGGGTGGGGGCCCAATGAGCAGTTCTTC.

As for this clonotype: This clone may be a read error of a much larger clone one base away. The V call is TRBV20-1, the J call TRBJ2-7, with D possibly TRBD1 on 6 matching bases. Germline V lookup: CDR1 DFQATT, CDR2 SNEGSKA (reference sequence). This CDR3 comprises 14 residues. V was cut by 6 bases and J by 4 bases, with 19 bases left in between. The CDR3, as DNA: TGCAGTGCCCCCCCGAGGGGGTCTTGGTACGAGCAGTACTTC. Translated: CSAPPRGSWYEQYF.

By share, this clonotype counts as medium-sized (0.01 to 0.1%). This chain links TRBV24-1 with TRBJ2-6, with TRBD2 matching 10 bases. The ends lost 5 bases at V and 2 bases at J; junction bases unmatched: 14. Germline V gene sequence: CDR1 KGHDR, CDR2 SFDVKD. CDR3 length equals 20 residues. The CDR3 protein is CATSGGTRTSGAPGANVLTF. CDR3 nucleotides: TGTGCCACCAGTGGGGGGACCAGGACTAGCGGAGCCCCTGGGGCCAACGTCCTGACTTTC.

This clonotype rates as medium-sized. This chain joins TRBV12-3 or TRBV12-4 and TRBJ1-5; 8 bases align to TRBD1. The CDR3 sequence is 16 residues long. V gave up 7 bases and J gave up 3 bases; unmatched junction bases: 11. CDR3 protein: CASKVHGQGPNQPQHF. As DNA, the CDR3 is TGTGCCAGCAAGGTCCATGGACAGGGCCCCAATCAGCCCCAGCATTTT.

This clonotype was counted a few times. V is TRBV6-1 and J is TRBJ2-2; no clear D. The germline V and J ends were trimmed by 2 bases and 5 bases, with 9 bases remaining between them. Looked up from germline, CDR1 is MNHNS and CDR2 is SASEGT. CDR3 length: 14 residues. CDR3: CASSEIVGTGELFF. As DNA, the CDR3 is TGTGCCAGCAGTGAAATCGTCGGGACCGGGGAGCTGTTTTTT.

This clonotype is labeled as medium-sized. The gene calls are TRBV30 and TRBJ2-1; 10 bases are shared with TRBD2. The germline V gene has CDR1 GTSNPN and CDR2 SVGIG (reference sequence). With 8 bases clipped from V and 3 bases from J, the junction kept 10 bases outside the gene matches. The CDR3 consists of 15 residues. CDR3: CAQGLAGVGYNEQFF. The CDR3 DNA is TGTGCCCAGGGGCTAGCGGGAGTGGGCTACAATGAGCAGTTCTTC.

This clonotype turned up a few times. This chain joins TRBV2 and TRBJ1-5; D remains ambiguous. V was cut by 7 bases and J by 9 bases, with 16 bases left in between. CDR3 length equals 13 residues. Germline values: CDR1 SNHLY, CDR2 FYNNEI. The CDR3 region has the DNA TGTGCCAGCACCAAAGAATATCGTGGGCCCCAGCATTTT. Protein sequence: CASTKEYRGPQHF. Combining the CDR3 with reference TRBV2 and TRBJ1-5 gives the whole variable domain EPEVTQTPSHQVTQMGQEVILRCVPISNHLYFYWYRQILGQKVEFLVSFYNNEISEKSEIFDDQFSVERPDGSNFTLKIRSTKLEDSAMYFCASTKEYRGPQHFGDGTRLSIL.

The chain uses TRBV5-5 and TRBJ2-7; D could derive from TRBD1 or TRBD2 (5 bases each). Deletions cut 0 bases from V and 4 bases from J, with 14 bases between. The V gene's germline CDR1 is SGHKS and CDR2 YYEKEE (reference sequence). This CDR3 contains 15 residues. The DNA of the CDR3 is TGTGCCAGCAGCTTGGAGGGACGGCTGGAATACGAGCAGTACTTC. This gives the protein CASSLEGRLEYEQYF.

The table lists this clonotype with a few counts. This chain joins TRBV7-2 and TRBJ1-3, with unresolved D. CDR3 length: 13 residues. The germline gives CDR1 SGHTA, CDR2 FQGNSA. Trimming removed 1 base from V and 4 bases from J, with 5 bases in between. This CDR3 is CASSLEPGNTIYF. The CDR3 DNA reads TGTGCCAGCAGCTTAGAGCCAGGAAACACCATATATTTT.